This T cell receptor (beta chain) was sequenced during a study of neurological immune-mediated disorders. 2 million PBMCs stored at -80 C were the source of the unsorted libraries. The V gene's germline CDR1 is DFQATT and CDR2 SNEGSKA (reference sequence). The V gene end was trimmed by 3 bases and the J gene end by 2 bases; junction bases not matched to a gene: 9. The CDR3 has 16 amino acids. Many counts were recorded for this clonotype. TCRdb redid the calling of the 5' RACE reads with MiXCR, one entry per CDR3 protein. In the table there are roughly 62,000 distinct CDR3 sequences, 4% to 5.5% of which are singletons.

This receptor was obtained from a woman aged 50 to 60 with multiple sclerosis. V is TRBV20-1 and J is TRBJ2-5, with 10 bases identical to TRBD2. Sequenced material: PBMCs. CDR3 residues: CSASWPGLADQETQYF. The CDR3 nucleotides read TGCAGTGCTAGTTGGCCCGGACTAGCGGATCAAGAGACCCAGTACTTC.